The 18 T cell receptor beta chains in this list originate from one sample, sequenced in a study of T-cell memory formation after mild COVID-19. TCRdb re-called the 5' RACE reads through MiXCR, storing one row per CDR3 protein. The table lists roughly 80,000 distinct CDR3 sequences, roughly 25% of them singletons. Sequencing input: PBMCs or a T cell subset sorted from them (not recorded which). Receptors originate from a young man who had mild COVID-19 (a few samples of this study predate the infection). Cell type and time point are not known.

J is TRBJ1-3 and V is TRBV7-9, with TRBD1 matching 9 bases. The CDR3 contains 15 residues. Trimming removed 5 bases from V and 7 bases from J; junction bases left unmatched: 9. Germline CDR1 reads SEHNR; CDR2 reads FQNEAQ (reference sequence). The CDR3, as DNA: TGTGCCAGCAGCGATACCGGGACAGGGAGGAACACCATATATTTT. Translating gives CASSDTGTGRNTIYF.

This clonotype has more than one count but fewer than ten. V gene TRBV27 combines with J gene TRBJ2-5; 12 nucleotides align to TRBD2. Germline values: CDR1 MNHEY, CDR2 SMNVEV (reference sequence). This CDR3 contains 17 residues. Trimming removed 1 base from V and 2 bases from J; junction bases left unmatched: 5. CDR3 nucleotides: TGTGCCAGCAGTTTATTACTAGCGGGGGGCCCTCAAGAGACCCAGTACTTC. It specifies CASSLLLAGGPQETQYF.

This clonotype appeared a few times. J is TRBJ2-3 and V is TRBV5-1; no definite D call. Germline assignment: CDR1 SGHRS and CDR2 YFSETQ. V was pared by 1 base and J by 0 bases, with 6 bases between. There are 14 residues in the CDR3. In nucleotides, the CDR3 is TGCGCCAGCAGCTTGTCGGGTAGCACAGATACGCAGTATTTT. Amino acids: CASSLSGSTDTQYF.

The chain employs TRBV19 and TRBJ2-1, with a tentative D call TRBD1 (6 bases). The CDR3 loop spans 12 amino acids. V was trimmed by 5 bases and J by 10 bases, leaving 12 bases between them. From germline, CDR1 is LNHDA and CDR2 SQIVND (reference sequence). This chain's CDR3 is CASSVQGNEQFF. In nucleotides, the CDR3 is TGTGCCAGTAGTGTACAGGGTAACGAGCAGTTCTTC.

The chain has TRBV7-8 and TRBJ2-5; D perhaps matches TRBD2 (7 bases). Germline V gives CDR1 SGHVS, CDR2 FQNEAQ. This CDR3 contains 16 residues. V was shortened by 3 bases and J by 5 bases, with 19 bases between the two germline ends. The CDR3 DNA is TGTGCCAGCAGCTTTGAAGGGGGGGTAGGATGGGAGACCCAGTACTTC. It is translated as CASSFEGGVGWETQYF.

This clonotype was detected ten times or more. This chain links TRBV7-8 with TRBJ2-1; the match to TRBD2 covers 8 bases. The J segment lost 1 base and the V segment lost 5 bases, leaving 7 bases of the junction unmatched. This CDR3 spans 16 amino acids. Germline assignment: CDR1 SGHVS and CDR2 FQNEAQ. CDR3 sequence: CASSPLAGGSYNEQFF. The CDR3 DNA reads TGTGCCAGCAGCCCCCTGGCGGGGGGTTCCTACAATGAGCAGTTCTTC.

This clonotype occurred a few times. The rearrangement joins TRBV15 to TRBJ1-1, with no clear D. Trimming removed 0 bases from V and 8 bases from J, with 7 bases in between. Per the germline V gene, CDR1 is LNHNV and CDR2 is YYDKDF (reference sequence). The CDR3 extends over 12 amino acids. The CDR3 loop is CATSRDQTEAFF. The CDR3 DNA is TGTGCCACCAGCAGAGATCAAACCGAAGCTTTCTTT.

The sample holds a few counts of this clonotype. The chain links TRBV7-8 to TRBJ1-4; D gene ambiguous. The CDR3 extends over 15 amino acids. Germline V gives CDR1 SGHVS, CDR2 FQNEAQ. V lost 5 bases, J lost 3 bases, and 13 bases lay in between. DNA of the CDR3: TGTGCCAGCAGCCAGGTGGCGGCAGCTAATGAAAAACTGTTTTTT. This encodes CASSQVAAANEKLFF.

This clonotype was seen a few times. V is TRBV20-1 and J is TRBJ2-5; 7 nucleotides match TRBD1. There are 16 residues in the CDR3. Trimming removed 2 bases from V and 5 bases from J; junction bases left unmatched: 14. Germline assignment: CDR1 DFQATT and CDR2 SNEGSKA (reference sequence). CDR3 sequence reads: CSARTHGTGDLETQYF. The CDR3 DNA follows: TGCAGTGCTAGAACCCACGGAACAGGGGATTTGGAGACCCAGTACTTC.

This clonotype was recorded many times. J is TRBJ2-3 and V is TRBV4-2; either TRBD1 or TRBD2 may fit D (5 bases each). Trimming cost V 4 bases and J 6 bases, with 5 bases left between them. The CDR3 spans 11 residues. Germline values: CDR1 LGHNA, CDR2 YNFKEQ. The CDR3 reads CASSRGDTQYF. The CDR3 DNA sequence: TGTGCCAGCAGCCGGGGGGATACGCAGTATTTT.

In this sample, this clonotype turned up a few times. V gene TRBV4-1 combines with J gene TRBJ2-3, with 8 bases that match TRBD2. The CDR3 consists of 15 residues. The J segment lost 0 bases and the V segment lost 3 bases, leaving 2 bases of the junction unmatched. Germline V gives CDR1 MGHRA, CDR2 YSYEKL. The CDR3 here is CASSHQRESTDTQYF. As DNA, the CDR3 is TGCGCCAGCAGCCACCAGCGGGAGAGCACAGATACGCAGTATTTT.

The chain links TRBV7-9 to TRBJ1-3; no firm D call. Germline V gene sequence: CDR1 SEHNR, CDR2 FQNEAQ (reference sequence). The CDR3 runs to 16 residues. Deletions cut 5 bases from V and 1 base from J, with 15 bases between. CDR3 protein: CASSLTIRASGNTIYF. As DNA, the CDR3 is TGTGCCAGCAGCCTCACCATCCGGGCGTCTGGAAACACCATATATTTT.

In this sample, this clonotype turned up a few times. The chain has TRBV20-1 and TRBJ2-3; 7 nucleotides agree with TRBD1. Trimming cost V 4 bases and J 2 bases; bases outside gene matches: 6. Germline CDR1 DFQATT, CDR2 SNEGSKA (reference sequence). The CDR3 is 14 amino acids. CDR3 sequence: CSATGQPTTDTQYF. The DNA of the CDR3 is TGCAGTGCTACGGGACAGCCTACCACAGATACGCAGTATTTT.

The V and J genes are TRBV12-3 or TRBV12-4 and TRBJ2-7; 12 nucleotides match TRBD1. With 10 bases clipped from V and 6 bases from J, the junction kept 4 bases outside the gene matches. This CDR3 has 12 amino acids. DNA of the CDR3: TGTGCCATTGGGACAGGGGGCTTCGAGCAGTACTTC. As protein: CAIGTGGFEQYF.

V usage is TRBV5-5 and J usage is TRBJ2-1; tentatively, D is TRBD1 (6 bases). The CDR3 extends over 15 amino acids. V shed 0 bases and J shed 1 base, with 8 bases lying between them. Germline V gene lookup returns CDR1 SGHKS and CDR2 YYEKEE (reference sequence). DNA for the CDR3: TGTGCCAGCAGCTTGGTAGGGGGTTCCTACAATGAGCAGTTCTTC. As protein: CASSLVGGSYNEQFF. Drawing the rest from reference TRBV5-5 and TRBJ2-1, the complete variable domain is DAGVTQSPTHLIKTRGQQVTLRCSPISGHKSVSWYQQVLGQGPQFIFQYYEKEERGRGNFPDRFSARQFPNYSSELNVNALLLGDSALYLCASSLVGGSYNEQFFGPGTRLTVL.

The chain recombines TRBV6-5 with TRBJ2-2, with 7 positions matching TRBD1. This CDR3 spans 15 amino acids. Unmatched junction bases numbered 9, after V lost 7 bases and J lost 4 bases. The germline V gene has CDR1 MNHEY and CDR2 SVGAGI. In DNA form, the CDR3 reads TGTGCCAGCACCCAAGGAGACAGGGCCACCGGGGAGCTGTTTTTT. Amino acids: CASTQGDRATGELFF.

In DNA form, the CDR3 reads TGCGCCAGCAGCCGGGGGTACTCCTACAATGAGCAGTTCTTC. Its translation: CASSRGYSYNEQFF. V gene TRBV4-3 combines with J gene TRBJ2-1; perhaps D is TRBD1 or TRBD2 (5 bases each). Germline V lookup: CDR1 LGHNA, CDR2 YSLEER. The V gene lost 4 bases and the J gene lost 0 bases, with 7 bases spanning the gap. The CDR3 sequence is 14 residues long.

In its sample, this clonotype was seen a few times. This sequence joins TRBV20-1 and TRBJ1-1; D gene uncertain. Trimming removed 6 bases at V and 0 bases at J, with 11 bases between. The germline V gene encodes CDR1 DFQATT and CDR2 SNEGSKA (reference sequence). The CDR3 totals 13 residues. CDR3 coding DNA: TGCAGTGCAAGTGAGCTAATGAACACTGAAGCTTTCTTT. Amino acids: CSASELMNTEAFF.